This T cell receptor beta chain was sequenced in a study of blood T cells in healthy people across ages. Study-wide context: Template switching recovered approximately one barcoded beta molecule for every two T cells.

Samples had at least 6.5 million PBMCs isolated from them. Sample-barcoded 5' priming and a J-beta primer mix drove a second PCR of about 7 to 12 cycles. In TCRdb, the 5' RACE reads were re-called with MiXCR into one record per CDR3 protein. The sample comprises roughly 1.6 million distinct CDR3 sequences, 30% to 35% of which are singletons, and approximately 11% rests with the top ten. Study outcomes and limitations: More naive CD4+ cells and higher diversity were found in long-lived than in aged donors. Considered underestimates were the diversity estimates obtained from one million T cells.

In regard to this clonotype: Its antigen remains unidentified. Mismatch with germline at one junction end may stem from a read error.

The sequenced sample was blood. The receptor comes from a woman aged 25 to 45 in good health.

The CDR3 coding sequence is TGCAGTGCTGGAGAGGAGATCTGGCAAGAGACCCAGTACTTC. It is translated as CSAGEEIWQETQYF. V usage is TRBV20-1 and J usage is TRBJ2-5; unclear D gene. The germline V gene encodes CDR1 DFQATT and CDR2 SNEGSKA (reference sequence). The CDR3 runs to 14 residues.